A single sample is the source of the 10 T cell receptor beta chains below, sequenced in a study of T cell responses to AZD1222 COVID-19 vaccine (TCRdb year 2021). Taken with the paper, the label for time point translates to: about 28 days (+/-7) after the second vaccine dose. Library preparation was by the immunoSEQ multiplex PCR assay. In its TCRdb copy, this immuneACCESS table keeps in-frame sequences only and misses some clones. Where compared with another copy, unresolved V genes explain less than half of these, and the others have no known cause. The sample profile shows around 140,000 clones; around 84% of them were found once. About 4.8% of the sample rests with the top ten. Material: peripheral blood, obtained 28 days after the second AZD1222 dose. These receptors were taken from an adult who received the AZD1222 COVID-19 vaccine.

CDR3 DNA: TGTGCCAGCAGCGTAGGTTACAGTTCTAATGAAAAACTGTTTTTT. Translation gives CASSVGYSSNEKLFF. The rearrangement links TRBV9 to TRBJ1-4; D unresolved. The CDR3 covers 15 residues. Germline CDR1 reads SGDLS; CDR2 reads YYNGEE. V was clipped by 0 bases and J by 3 bases, with 9 bases between them.

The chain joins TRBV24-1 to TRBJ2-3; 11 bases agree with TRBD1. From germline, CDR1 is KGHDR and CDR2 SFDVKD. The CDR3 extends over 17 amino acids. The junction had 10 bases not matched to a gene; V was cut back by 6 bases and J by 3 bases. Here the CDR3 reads CATSSSLRDRGTDTQYF. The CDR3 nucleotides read TGTGCCACCAGTTCATCCCTCCGGGACAGGGGGACAGATACGCAGTATTTT.

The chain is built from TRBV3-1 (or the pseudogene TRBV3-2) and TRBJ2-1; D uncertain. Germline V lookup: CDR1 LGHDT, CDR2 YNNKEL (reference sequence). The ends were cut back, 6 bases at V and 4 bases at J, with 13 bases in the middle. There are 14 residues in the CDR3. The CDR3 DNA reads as TGTGCCAGCAGTCAAAGAGCAGGTTACAATGAGCAGTTCTTC. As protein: CASSQRAGYNEQFF.

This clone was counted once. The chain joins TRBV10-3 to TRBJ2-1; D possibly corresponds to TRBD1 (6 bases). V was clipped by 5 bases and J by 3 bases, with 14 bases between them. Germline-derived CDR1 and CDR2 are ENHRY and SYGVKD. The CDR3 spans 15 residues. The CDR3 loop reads CAISSSQGIYNEQFF. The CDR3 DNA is TGTGCCATCAGTTCATCCCAGGGGATCTACAATGAGCAGTTCTTC.

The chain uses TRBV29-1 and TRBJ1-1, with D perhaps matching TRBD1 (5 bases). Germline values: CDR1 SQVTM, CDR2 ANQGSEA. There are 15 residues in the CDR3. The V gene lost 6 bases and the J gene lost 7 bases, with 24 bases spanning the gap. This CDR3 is CSVPHPGGADFEAFF. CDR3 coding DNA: TGCAGCGTCCCCCACCCCGGAGGGGCGGATTTTGAAGCTTTCTTT. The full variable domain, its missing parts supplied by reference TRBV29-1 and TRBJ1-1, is SAVISQKPSRDICQRGTSLTIQCQVDSQVTMMFWYRQQPGQSLTLIATANQGSEATYESGFVIDKFPISRPNLTFSTLTVSNMSPEDSSIYLCSVPHPGGADFEAFFGQGTRLTVV.

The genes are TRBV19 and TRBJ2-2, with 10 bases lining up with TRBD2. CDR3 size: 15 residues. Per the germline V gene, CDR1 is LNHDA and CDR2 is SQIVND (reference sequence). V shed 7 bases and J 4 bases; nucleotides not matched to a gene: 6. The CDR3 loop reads CASNLAGVLTGELFF. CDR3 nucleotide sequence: TGTGCCAGTAACCTAGCGGGGGTTCTCACCGGGGAGCTGTTTTTT.

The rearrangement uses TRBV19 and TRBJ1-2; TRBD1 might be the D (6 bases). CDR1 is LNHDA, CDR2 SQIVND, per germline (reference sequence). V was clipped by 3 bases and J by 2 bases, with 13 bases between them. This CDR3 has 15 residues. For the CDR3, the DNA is TGTGCCAGTAGTATCGGTCAGGGGTGGAACTATGGCTACACCTTC. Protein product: CASSIGQGWNYGYTF. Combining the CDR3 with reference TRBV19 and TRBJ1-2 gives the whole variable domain DGGITQSPKYLFRKEGQNVTLSCEQNLNHDAMYWYRQDPGQGLRLIYYSQIVNDFQKGDIAEGYSVSREKKESFPLTVTSAQKNPTAFYLCASSIGQGWNYGYTFGSGTRLTVV.

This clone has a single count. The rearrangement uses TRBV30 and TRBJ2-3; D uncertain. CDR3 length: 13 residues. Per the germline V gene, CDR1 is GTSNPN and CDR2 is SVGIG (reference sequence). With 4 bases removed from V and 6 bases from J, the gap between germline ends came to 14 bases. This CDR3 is CAWKAWSGDTQYF. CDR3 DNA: TGTGCCTGGAAGGCCTGGTCCGGGGATACGCAGTATTTT. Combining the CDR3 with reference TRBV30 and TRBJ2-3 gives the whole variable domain SQTIHQWPATLVQPVGSPLSLECTVEGTSNPNLYWYRQAAGRGLQLLFYSVGIGQISSEVPQNLSASRPQDRQFILSSKKLLLSDSGFYLCAWKAWSGDTQYFGPGTRLTVL.

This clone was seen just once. The CDR3: CASSSQHSDTQYF. The DNA for the CDR3 is TGCGCCAGCAGCTCCCAGCACTCAGATACGCAGTATTTT. J is TRBJ2-3 and V is TRBV5-1, with unresolved D. Trimming stripped 3 bases from V and 4 bases from J, with 9 bases between. CDR3 length: 13 residues. Germline CDR1 SGHRS, CDR2 YFSETQ.

CDR3 nucleotides: TGTGCCAGCAGCTTAGGAGTTTGGGCACTCCAAGAGACCCAGTACTTC. Protein sequence: CASSLGVWALQETQYF. The chain employs TRBV11-2 and TRBJ2-5; D uncertain. V lost 1 base and J lost 1, with 13 bases in between. The CDR3 runs 16 residues. Germline V CDR1 and CDR2: SGHAT, FQNNGV.